Below, one T cell receptor (beta chain) is given with its context. This sample is drawn from a study of T-cell memory formation after mild COVID-19. V was shortened by 6 bases and J by 7 bases, with 18 bases between the two germline ends. The CDR3 consists of 15 residues. Germline V gene lookup returns CDR1 MNHEY and CDR2 SVGAGI. TCR alpha and TCR beta cDNA libraries carrying sample barcodes and UMIs came from 5'RACE with constant-segment primers. TCRdb used MiXCR to reprocess the 5' RACE reads, holding one entry per CDR3 protein. The data contain 150,000 or so distinct CDR3 sequences, roughly 30% of them singletons.

The chain recombines TRBV6-5 with TRBJ2-2; the D gene is possibly TRBD2 (5 bases). The receptor's source is an adult woman who had mild COVID-19 (a few samples of this study predate the infection). Cell type and time point are not known. The material sequenced was PBMCs or a T cell subset sorted from them (not recorded which). The CDR3 region has the DNA TGTGCCAGCAGCCGAGGGTTTCAGTCGAACGGGGAGCTGTTTTTT. This translates into CASSRGFQSNGELFF.